This T cell receptor (beta chain) was found in a study of control samples from healthy donors and cancer patients. Data came from immunoSEQ multiplex PCR; TCRdb stores just in-frame clones and leaves some out. Among roughly 45,000 clones listed, 85% to 95% were seen once. This CDR3 is built from 11 residues. The germline V gene encodes CDR1 SNHLY and CDR2 FYNNEI. The V end was cut by 2 bases, the J end by 12 bases, with 5 bases between. The chain carries TRBV2 and TRBJ1-6; D uncertain. This TCR came from a man aged 30-40 years with colorectal cancer. Sequencing was done on a sample of PBMCs. The CDR3 loop is CASSESGPLHF. In DNA, the CDR3 is TGTGCCAGCAGTGAATCCGGACCCCTCCACTTT.